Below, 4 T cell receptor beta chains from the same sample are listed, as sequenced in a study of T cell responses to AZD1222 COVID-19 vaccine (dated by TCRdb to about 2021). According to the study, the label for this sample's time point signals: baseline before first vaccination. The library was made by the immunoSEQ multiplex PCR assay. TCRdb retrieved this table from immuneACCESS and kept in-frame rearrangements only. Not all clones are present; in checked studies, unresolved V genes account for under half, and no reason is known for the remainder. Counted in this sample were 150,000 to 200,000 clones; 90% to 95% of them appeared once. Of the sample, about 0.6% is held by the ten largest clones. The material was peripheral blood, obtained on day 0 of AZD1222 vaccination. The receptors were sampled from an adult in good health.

CDR3 DNA sequence: TGTGCCAGCAGCCCCAGGACGCCGACCGGGGAGCTGTTTTTT. Encoded protein: CASSPRTPTGELFF. This rearrangement joins TRBV7-9 to TRBJ2-2; no definite D call. The V gene's germline CDR1 is SEHNR and CDR2 FQNEAQ (reference sequence). The length of the CDR3 is 14 residues. Trimming shortened V by 5 bases and J by 5 bases, and 12 bases separated the two germline ends. Combining the CDR3 with reference TRBV7-9 and TRBJ2-2 gives the whole variable domain DTGVSQNPRHKITKRGQNVTFRCDPISEHNRLYWYRQTLGQGPEFLTYFQNEAQLEKSRLLSDRFSAERPKGSFSTLEIQRTEQGDSAMYLCASSPRTPTGELFFGEGSRLTVL.

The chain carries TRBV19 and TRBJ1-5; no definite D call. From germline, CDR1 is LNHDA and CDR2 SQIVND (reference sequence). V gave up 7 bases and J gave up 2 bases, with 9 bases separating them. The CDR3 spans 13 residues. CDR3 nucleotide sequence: TGTGCCAGTAATTTGGAGGGCAATCAGCCCCAGCATTTT. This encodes CASNLEGNQPQHF.

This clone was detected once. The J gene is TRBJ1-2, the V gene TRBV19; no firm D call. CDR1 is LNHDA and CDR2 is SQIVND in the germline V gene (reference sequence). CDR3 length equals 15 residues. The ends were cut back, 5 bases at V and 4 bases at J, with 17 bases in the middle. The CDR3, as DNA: TGTGCCAGTAGTGCCAGAGTCCTTAATTCCTATGGCTACACCTTC. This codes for CASSARVLNSYGYTF.

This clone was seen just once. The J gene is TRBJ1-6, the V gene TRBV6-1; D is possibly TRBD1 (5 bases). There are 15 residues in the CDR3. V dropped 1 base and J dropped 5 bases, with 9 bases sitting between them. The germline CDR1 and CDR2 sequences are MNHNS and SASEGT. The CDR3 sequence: CASSEGGSHNSPLHF. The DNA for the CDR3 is TGTGCCAGCAGTGAAGGGGGGTCCCATAATTCACCCCTCCACTTT.